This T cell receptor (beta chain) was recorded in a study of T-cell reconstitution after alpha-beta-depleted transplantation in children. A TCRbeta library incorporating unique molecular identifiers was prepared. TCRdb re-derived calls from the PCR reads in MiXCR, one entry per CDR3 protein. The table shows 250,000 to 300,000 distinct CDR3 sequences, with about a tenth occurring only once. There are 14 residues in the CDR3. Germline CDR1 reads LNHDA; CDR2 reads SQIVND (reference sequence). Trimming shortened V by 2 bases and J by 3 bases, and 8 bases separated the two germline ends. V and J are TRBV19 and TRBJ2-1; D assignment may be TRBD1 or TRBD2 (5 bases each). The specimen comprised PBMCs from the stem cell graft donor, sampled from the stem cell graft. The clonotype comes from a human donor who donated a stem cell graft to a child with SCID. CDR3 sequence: CASSIRDGYNEQFF. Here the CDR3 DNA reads TGTGCCAGTAGTATAAGGGACGGCTACAATGAGCAGTTCTTC. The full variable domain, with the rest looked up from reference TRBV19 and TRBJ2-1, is DGGITQSPKYLFRKEGQNVTLSCEQNLNHDAMYWYRQDPGQGLRLIYYSQIVNDFQKGDIAEGYSVSREKKESFPLTVTSAQKNPTAFYLCASSIRDGYNEQFFGPGTRLTVL.